The rows below give T cell receptor beta chains drawn from one sample of a study of blood T cell repertoires in COVID-19. The repertoire was sequenced with immunoSEQ multiplex PCR; TCRdb's copy has only in-frame clones and lacks some. The table lists under 200,000 clones, 60% to 85% of them singletons, with 7% to 10% in the top ten. Sample: peripheral blood. All receptors come from a man aged 55 to 70 with acute or convalescent COVID-19. Each CDR3 is given without its conserved first and last residue.

j_gene,v_gene,CDR3aa
TRBJ1-4,TRBV27,ASSTGGTNEKLF
TRBJ1-5,TRBV2,ASSVGQVNQPQH
TRBJ1-3,TRBV29-1,SVHARVDSGNTIY
TRBJ2-5,TRBV3-1/TRBV3-2,ASSQTTDYQETQY
TRBJ2-5,TRBV7-3,ASSSGTEKTQY
TRBJ2-3,TRBV12-5,ASGLIGQGGDTQY
TRBJ1-3,TRBV3-1/TRBV3-2,ASSQLYPRGSGNTIY
TRBJ2-2,TRBV5-1,ASSLALAGAGTGELF
TRBJ1-5,TRBV19,ASSGGTGGSQPQH
TRBJ2-7,TRBV29-1,SVEGTGFYEQY
TRBJ2-7,TRBV11-1,ASSLQTSGGFYEQY
TRBJ1-2,TRBV5-4,ASSSDSYGYT
TRBJ2-1,TRBV2,ASSEVTGNEQF
TRBJ1-2,TRBV5-1,ASSLGQGNGYT
TRBJ2-3,TRBV9,ASSVSIRGGRADTQY
TRBJ1-1,TRBV6-5,ASGQRNTEAF